A single sample is the source of the 4 T cell receptor beta chains below, sequenced in a study of cytomegalovirus exposure and HLA in healthy donors. Clones were read by immunoSEQ multiplex PCR, and TCRdb kept only the in-frame ones, dropping some. The sample lists fewer than 350,000 clones, around 89% occurring once. Sequencing was performed on PBMCs. The receptor set was obtained from a woman aged 18-29 years in good health and CMV-seronegative.

This clone was observed a single time. CDR3 region: CASSQGLAGYYEQYF. As DNA, the CDR3 is TGCGCCAGCAGCCAAGGACTAGCGGGATACTACGAGCAGTACTTC. This chain joins TRBV4-3 and TRBJ2-7; 11 bases agree with TRBD2. V dropped 1 base and J dropped 3; count of bases not matched to a gene: 2. CDR1 is LGHNA and CDR2 is YSLEER in the germline V gene. The CDR3 runs 15 residues.

The J gene is TRBJ2-7, the V gene TRBV28, with TRBD2 matching over 7 bases. V was clipped by 5 bases and J by 3 bases; unmatched bases: 7. CDR3 length equals 14 residues. Germline-derived CDR1 and CDR2 are MDHEN and SYDVKM. The CDR3 sequence is CASSPGTTIYEQYF. The DNA of the CDR3 is TGTGCCAGCAGTCCCGGGACTACAATCTACGAGCAGTACTTC.

The chain joins TRBV5-1 to TRBJ2-1; weak D call: TRBD1 (7 bases). The CDR3 spans 15 residues. V dropped 2 bases and J dropped 3 bases, with 12 bases sitting between them. Germline CDR1 is SGHRS and CDR2 is YFSETQ. The CDR3 DNA is TGCGCCAGCAGCTTCAGGGGGGACAGCTACAATGAGCAGTTCTTC. Its translation: CASSFRGDSYNEQFF.

The V gene is TRBV4-3, the J gene TRBJ2-7, with D unresolved. The CDR3 spans 14 residues. Deletions cut 0 bases from V and 1 base from J, with 7 bases between. CDR1 is LGHNA, CDR2 YSLEER, per germline. DNA of the CDR3: TGCGCCAGCAGCCAAGATATCAGATCCTACGAGCAGTACTTC. Translation: CASSQDIRSYEQYF.